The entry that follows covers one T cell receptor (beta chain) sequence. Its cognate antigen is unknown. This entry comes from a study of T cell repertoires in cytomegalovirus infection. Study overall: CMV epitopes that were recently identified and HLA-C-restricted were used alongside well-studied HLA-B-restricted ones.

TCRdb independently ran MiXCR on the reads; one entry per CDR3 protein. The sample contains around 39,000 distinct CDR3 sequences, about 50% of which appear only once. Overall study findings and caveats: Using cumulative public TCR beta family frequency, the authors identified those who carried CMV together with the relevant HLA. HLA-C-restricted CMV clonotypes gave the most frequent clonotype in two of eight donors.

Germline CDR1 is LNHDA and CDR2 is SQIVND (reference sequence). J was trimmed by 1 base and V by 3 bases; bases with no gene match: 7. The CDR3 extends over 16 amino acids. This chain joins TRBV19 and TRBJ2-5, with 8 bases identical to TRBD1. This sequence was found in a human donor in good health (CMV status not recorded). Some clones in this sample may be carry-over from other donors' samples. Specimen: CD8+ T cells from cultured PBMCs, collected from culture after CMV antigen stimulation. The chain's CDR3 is CASSISDRGLQETQYF. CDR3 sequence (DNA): TGTGCCAGTAGTATCTCAGACAGGGGACTCCAAGAGACCCAGTACTTC.